This entry lists 28 T cell receptor beta chains sequenced from one sample in a study of OX40 agonist ivuxolimab in advanced cancers. Clones were read by immunoSEQ multiplex PCR, and TCRdb kept only the in-frame ones, dropping some. The repertoire holds tens of thousands of clones, with about nine tenths as singletons. Sequencing was performed on CD4+ or CD8+ T cells sorted from blood, taken in a trial of the OX40 agonist ivuxolimab. The receptors come from an adult with an advanced solid tumor such as melanoma, head and neck, liver or kidney cancer.

This chain joins TRBV6-6 and TRBJ2-7, with D possibly being TRBD1 (5 bases). The V end was cut by 4 bases, the J end by 3 bases, with 16 bases between. The CDR3 has 15 residues. CDR1 and CDR2 from the germline V gene are MNHNY and SVGAGI (reference sequence). The CDR3 reads CASSFSLGESYEQYF. The CDR3 nucleotides are TGTGCCAGCAGTTTCAGCCTAGGGGAAAGCTACGAGCAGTACTTC.

The chain combines TRBV12-5 with TRBJ1-1; a possible D gene is TRBD1 (6 bases). This CDR3 has 13 amino acids. V lost 2 bases and J 7 bases, leaving 11 bases between the germline ends. From germline, CDR1 is LGHNT and CDR2 FRNRAP. In nucleotides, the CDR3 is TGTGCTAGTGGTTTGCTAACAGGGAATGAAGCTTTCTTT. Amino acid sequence: CASGLLTGNEAFF. The full variable domain, its missing parts supplied by reference TRBV12-5 and TRBJ1-1, is DARVTQTPRHKVTEMGQEVTMRCQPILGHNTVFWYRQTMMQGLELLAYFRNRAPLDDSGMPKDRFSAEMPDATLATLKIQPSEPRDSAVYFCASGLLTGNEAFFGQGTRLTVV.

The CDR3 sequence is CASSFPGTSGRTTQYF. DNA of the CDR3: TGTGCCAGCAGCTTTCCCGGGACTAGCGGGAGGACCACCCAGTACTTC. The V gene is TRBV7-8, the J gene TRBJ2-5, with TRBD2 matching over 15 bases. This CDR3 has 16 amino acids. V lost 3 bases and J lost 8; bases outside the gene matches: 7. Per the germline V gene, CDR1 is SGHVS and CDR2 is FQNEAQ.

A single count supports this clone. The rearrangement links TRBV18 to TRBJ2-1; 13 positions match TRBD2. This CDR3 is built from 13 residues. Germline lookup yields CDR1 KGHSH and CDR2 LQKENI. The V gene end was trimmed by 8 bases and the J gene end by 9 bases; junction bases not matched to a gene: 4. The CDR3 bases are TGTGCCAGCGCGGGACTAGCGGGATCTGAGCAGTTCTTC. Its protein product is CASAGLAGSEQFF.

The genes are TRBV11-3 and TRBJ2-1; D unclear. This CDR3 spans 13 amino acids. Germline V gene lookup returns CDR1 SGHNT and CDR2 YENEEA. Trimming cost V 7 bases and J 7 bases, with 14 bases left between them. The DNA of the CDR3 is TGTGCCAGCACCCCCGAGGCGAGGAATGAGCAGTTCTTC. Its protein is CASTPEARNEQFF.

CDR3 in amino acids: CASSPTRGVDTQYF. CDR3 coding DNA: TGTGCCAGCTCCCCAACTCGCGGGGTTGATACGCAGTATTTT. The chain carries TRBV18 and TRBJ2-3, with D perhaps TRBD2 (6 bases). CDR1 KGHSH and CDR2 LQKENI come from the germline V gene. V was cut by 6 bases and J by 6 bases, with 16 bases left in between. The CDR3 extends over 14 amino acids.

The gene calls are TRBV27 and TRBJ2-7; TRBD2 might be the D (5 bases). V lost 5 bases, J lost 0 bases, and 11 bases lay in between. This CDR3 region has 14 residues. Germline lookup yields CDR1 MNHEY and CDR2 SMNVEV (reference sequence). CDR3 residues: CASSPTRGSYEQYF. CDR3 DNA: TGTGCCAGCAGTCCCACCCGGGGCTCCTACGAGCAGTACTTC.

This chain uses TRBV30 with TRBJ1-1; 9 positions agree with TRBD1. J gave up 6 bases and V 4 bases, and 9 bases lay outside the gene matches. This CDR3 is built from 14 residues. Germline CDR1 reads GTSNPN; CDR2 reads SVGIG (reference sequence). The CDR3 bases are TGTGCCTGGAAAGGAACAGGGGGCGCGGCTGAAGCTTTCTTT. It specifies CAWKGTGGAAEAFF.

The genes are TRBV7-9 and TRBJ2-5, with 12 bases identical to TRBD2. The DNA end is more similar to TRBJ2-7, so the J call may be wrong. Germline V gene lookup returns CDR1 SEHNR and CDR2 FQNEAQ (reference sequence). This CDR3 has 15 residues. The CDR3 sequence is CASSFKTSGSYEQYF. The CDR3 nucleotides are TGTGCCAGCAGCTTTAAGACTAGCGGGAGTTACGAGCAGTACTTC.

This chain joins TRBV9 and TRBJ1-5; unclear D gene. Germline V gives CDR1 SGDLS, CDR2 YYNGEE. Trimming cost V 0 bases and J 5 bases, with 3 bases left between them. CDR3 length: 12 residues. This CDR3 reads CASSVEDQPQHF. CDR3 DNA sequence: TGTGCCAGCAGCGTAGAGGATCAGCCCCAGCATTTT.

This chain links TRBV6-1 with TRBJ2-5; 7 nucleotides align to TRBD1. The J call may be in error: the DNA end matches TRBJ2-7 better. The CDR3 consists of 18 residues. The V gene's germline CDR1 is MNHNS and CDR2 SASEGT. CDR3 amino acids: CASSEFSGQASRGYEQYF. As DNA, the CDR3 is TGTGCCAGCAGTGAGTTTTCCGGACAGGCCTCGAGAGGCTACGAGCAGTACTTC.

V usage is TRBV7-2 and J usage is TRBJ2-6; TRBD1 aligns across 7 bases. V trimming: 3 bases; J trimming: 4 bases; junction bases outside the gene matches: 9. Germline values: CDR1 SGHTA, CDR2 FQGNSA. The CDR3 totals 17 residues. CDR3 bases: TGTGCCAGCAGCTTGTACTCGACAGGGCGCGGGGCCAACGTCCTGACTTTC. Translating gives CASSLYSTGRGANVLTF.

The chain combines TRBV7-9 with TRBJ2-1; TRBD2 agrees at 11 bases. The V segment lost 5 bases and the J segment 4 bases; nucleotides outside the gene matches: 7. The germline gives CDR1 SEHNR, CDR2 FQNEAQ (reference sequence). The CDR3 runs to 16 residues. CDR3 sequence (DNA): TGTGCCAGCAGCCCATTCACTAGCGGGGGATACAATGAGCAGTTCTTC. Its protein product is CASSPFTSGGYNEQFF.

The gene calls are TRBV4-1 and TRBJ1-4, with 7 bases aligning to TRBD1. Per germline, CDR1 MGHRA and CDR2 YSYEKL. J was trimmed by 0 bases and V by 1 base; bases with no gene match: 2. The CDR3 loop spans 16 amino acids. DNA for the CDR3: TGCGCCAGCAGCCAAGGGGACAGAGCAACTAATGAAAAACTGTTTTTT. Amino acids: CASSQGDRATNEKLFF.

This chain joins TRBV11-2 and TRBJ1-6, with TRBD1 matching 7 bases. The CDR3 is 16 residues long. Germline V gene sequence: CDR1 SGHAT, CDR2 FQNNGV. V lost 5 bases and J lost 4; bases outside the gene matches: 8. CDR3 nucleotide sequence: TGTGCCAGCAGCGCTACAGGGGATGTTTATAATTCACCCCTCCACTTT. Its protein is CASSATGDVYNSPLHF.

The V and J genes are TRBV27 and TRBJ1-1; 11 bases align to TRBD1. The CDR3 consists of 15 residues. Per the germline V gene, CDR1 is MNHEY and CDR2 is SMNVEV (reference sequence). Losses at the gene ends were 0 bases for V and 11 bases for J; bases not matched to a gene: 8. The CDR3: CASSLSGTGGGLAFF. CDR3 sequence (DNA): TGTGCCAGCAGTTTATCCGGGACAGGGGGTGGGCTCGCTTTCTTT.

The rearrangement uses TRBV5-6 and TRBJ1-4; possibly TRBD1 for D (5 bases). The CDR3 is 14 amino acids. Germline V lookup: CDR1 SGHDT, CDR2 YYEEEE. Trimming pared 0 bases from V and 7 bases from J, leaving 10 bases between. CDR3 residues: CASSLGGGGEKLFF. In nucleotides, the CDR3 is TGTGCCAGCAGCTTGGGTGGGGGAGGTGAAAAACTGTTTTTT.

The chain employs TRBV19 and TRBJ2-5; TRBD2 is a possible D gene (6 bases). CDR3 length equals 13 residues. CDR1 is LNHDA, CDR2 SQIVND, per germline (reference sequence). V lost 5 bases, J lost 1 base, and 8 bases lay in between. CDR3 in amino acids: CASSWRGQETQYF. The CDR3 DNA follows: TGTGCCAGTAGTTGGCGGGGCCAAGAGACCCAGTACTTC.

The V gene is TRBV5-8, the J gene TRBJ2-3; D may be TRBD1 or TRBD2 (7 bases each). The CDR3 sequence is 18 residues long. Per germline, CDR1 SGHTS and CDR2 YDEGEE. V was shortened by 0 bases and J by 0 bases, with 17 bases between the two germline ends. The CDR3 region has the DNA TGTGCCAGCAGCTTGGGCAGAGGGGGCGGGAGTAGCACAGATACGCAGTATTTT. This sequence encodes CASSLGRGGGSSTDTQYF.

The genes are TRBV9 and TRBJ2-1, with D tentatively TRBD1 (6 bases). Germline loops: CDR1 SGDLS, CDR2 YYNGEE. CDR3 length: 12 residues. Between the trimmed V and J ends, which lost 3 bases and 7 bases, there was a span of 8 bases. CDR3 in amino acids: CASSADRNEQFF. The CDR3 nucleotides are TGTGCCAGCAGCGCCGACAGGAATGAGCAGTTCTTC. Supplemented by reference TRBV9 and TRBJ2-1, the full variable domain reads DSGVTQTPKHLITATGQRVTLRCSPRSGDLSVYWYQQSLDQGLQFLIQYYNGEERAKGNILERFSAQQFPDLHSELNLSSLELGDSALYFCASSADRNEQFFGPGTRLTVL.

The chain is built from TRBV9 and TRBJ2-5; the D is unclear. The V gene lost 0 bases and the J gene lost 4 bases, with 10 bases spanning the gap. Per germline, CDR1 SGDLS and CDR2 YYNGEE. The CDR3 consists of 14 residues. The CDR3 sequence: CASSVDPSGETQYF. CDR3 bases: TGTGCCAGCAGCGTAGATCCGTCCGGAGAGACCCAGTACTTC.

The genes are TRBV18 and TRBJ2-3, with TRBD2 identical over 9 bases. CDR3 length: 16 residues. Germline CDR1 KGHSH, CDR2 LQKENI. Unmatched junction bases numbered 5, after V lost 0 bases and J lost 4 bases. In nucleotides, the CDR3 is TGTGCCAGCTCACCACCGTTGCGGGGGGGCCCAGATACGCAGTATTTT. This translates into CASSPPLRGGPDTQYF.

In the case of this clone: An end of the junction differs from the germline gene, which may be a read error. The rearrangement joins TRBV11-3 to TRBJ2-5, with 7 nucleotides matching TRBD2. The CDR3 has 12 residues. Germline assignment: CDR1 SGHNT and CDR2 YENEEA. The chain's CDR3 is CVSSSTSGGQYF. CDR3 sequence (DNA): TGTGTCAGCAGCTCAACATCGGGGGGCCAGTACTTC.

The gene calls are TRBV9 and TRBJ2-2; D tentatively fits TRBD1 or TRBD2 (5 bases each). V was trimmed by 0 bases and J by 4 bases, leaving 10 bases between them. This CDR3 region has 15 residues. Germline V gives CDR1 SGDLS, CDR2 YYNGEE. The CDR3 spells CASSVDGGVTGELFF. In DNA form, the CDR3 reads TGTGCCAGCAGCGTAGATGGGGGAGTCACCGGGGAGCTGTTTTTT.

The chain carries TRBV11-2 and TRBJ1-3; weak D call: TRBD1 (6 bases). The CDR3 runs to 16 residues. V shed 4 bases and J shed 4 bases, with 17 bases lying between them. The germline V gene encodes CDR1 SGHAT and CDR2 FQNNGV. CDR3 nucleotide sequence: TGTGCCAGCAGCTATGCGACAGGCTACCAAGGAAACACCATATATTTT. Protein product: CASSYATGYQGNTIYF.

This sequence joins TRBV6-1 and TRBJ1-5; perhaps TRBD1 as D (5 bases). This CDR3 has 15 residues. Germline CDR1 and CDR2: MNHNS and SASEGT. Trimming stripped 3 bases from V and 2 bases from J, with 11 bases between. The CDR3 region has the DNA TGTGCCAGCAGTGATAACCGGGGGGGCAATCAGCCCCAGCATTTT. This sequence encodes CASSDNRGGNQPQHF.

With regard to this clone: In the same sample, other DNA sequences code for this CDR3. This chain connects TRBV6-1 to TRBJ1-5; D unresolved. The CDR3 length is 15 residues. Trimming took off 3 bases at V and 0 bases at J, with 9 bases between the two ends. Looked up from germline, CDR1 is MNHNS and CDR2 is SASEGT. The CDR3 region has the DNA TGTGCCAGCAGTGAGACATTTTATAGCAATCAGCCCCAGCATTTT. As protein: CASSETFYSNQPQHF.

The chain uses TRBV4-3 and TRBJ1-5; 7 bases are a match to TRBD1. Losses at the gene ends were 0 bases for V and 2 bases for J; bases not matched to a gene: 16. The CDR3 spans 20 residues. CDR1 and CDR2 from the germline V gene are LGHNA and YSLEER. CDR3 nucleotide sequence: TGCGCCAGCAGCCAAGATTACACAGGGGAGTCCATAGTGGGCAATCAGCCCCAGCATTTT. This translates into CASSQDYTGESIVGNQPQHF.